This is a list of T cell receptor beta chains from one sample in a study of T cell repertoires in cytomegalovirus infection. TCRdb used MiXCR to reprocess the reads, holding one entry per CDR3 protein. The table includes under 150,000 distinct CDR3 sequences, 7.5% to 9% detected once. Sequencing used PBMCs. The receptors here all came from a human donor in good health (CMV status not recorded). Some clones in this sample may be carry-over from other donors' samples. CDR3s include the opening cysteine and the closing phenylalanine or tryptophan. D genes are given only for firm matches. A row's size may be missing; if present it is once, few, many or a size class.

D gene: .; clone size: many; V gene: TRBV7-2; J gene: TRBJ1-2; CDR3 length: 13; CDR3 DNA: TGTGCCAGCAGCTCGGACAGCCCATATGGCTACACCTTC; CDR3 protein: CASSSDSPYGYTF
D gene: .; clone size: many; V gene: TRBV7-9; J gene: TRBJ2-1; CDR3 length: 14; CDR3 DNA: TGTGCCAGCAGCTTAGACGGCTCCTACAATGAGCAGTTCTTC; CDR3 protein: CASSLDGSYNEQFF
D gene: .; clone size: many; V gene: TRBV2; J gene: TRBJ1-2; CDR3 length: 14; CDR3 DNA: TGTGCCAGCAGTGATAGGACATCGTCTTATGGCTACACCTTC; CDR3 protein: CASSDRTSSYGYTF
D gene: .; clone size: many; V gene: TRBV18; J gene: TRBJ2-7; CDR3 length: 17; CDR3 DNA: TGTGCCAGCTCACCACCCGGAGGGACACTCGCCTCTGTCGAGCAGTACTTC; CDR3 protein: CASSPPGGTLASVEQYF
D gene: TRBD1; clone size: many; V gene: TRBV28; J gene: TRBJ1-4; CDR3 length: 14; CDR3 DNA: TGTGCCAGCAACACAGGGGGTAGGAATGAAAAACTGTTTTTT; CDR3 protein: CASNTGGRNEKLFF
D gene: .; clone size: many; V gene: TRBV27; J gene: TRBJ1-1; CDR3 length: 13; CDR3 DNA: TGTGCCAGCAGTTTCCCGGGAGACACTGAAGCTTTCTTT; CDR3 protein: CASSFPGDTEAFF
D gene: .; clone size: .; V gene: TRBV5-1; J gene: TRBJ1-1; CDR3 length: 14; CDR3 DNA: TGCGCCAGCAGCGGGCGGACAGCGAACACTGAAGCTTTCTTT; CDR3 protein: CASSGRTANTEAFF
D gene: TRBD1; clone size: many; V gene: TRBV4-2; J gene: TRBJ2-7; CDR3 length: 14; CDR3 DNA: TGTGCCAGCAGCCAAGACAGGGGGCATTACGAGCAGTACTTC; CDR3 protein: CASSQDRGHYEQYF
D gene: .; clone size: .; V gene: TRBV20-1; J gene: TRBJ1-1; CDR3 length: 15; CDR3 DNA: TGCAGTGCGAAGAGCGGGGGCAGGTTGAACACTGAAGCTTTCTTT; CDR3 protein: CSAKSGGRLNTEAFF
D gene: .; clone size: .; V gene: TRBV14; J gene: TRBJ2-7; CDR3 length: 16; CDR3 DNA: TGTGCCAGCAGCCTACGACAGGGACTCGAGACGGGCGAGCAGTACTTC; CDR3 protein: CASSLRQGLETGEQYF
D gene: .; clone size: many; V gene: TRBV7-9; J gene: TRBJ2-7; CDR3 length: 12; CDR3 DNA: TGTGCCAGCAGCGTCCCTGGCTACGAGCAGTACTTC; CDR3 protein: CASSVPGYEQYF
D gene: .; clone size: many; V gene: TRBV19; J gene: TRBJ2-1; CDR3 length: 13; CDR3 DNA: TGTGCCAGTAGTTACGACCTGGACAATGAGCAGTTCTTC; CDR3 protein: CASSYDLDNEQFF
D gene: .; clone size: many; V gene: TRBV7-2; J gene: TRBJ1-2; CDR3 length: 11; CDR3 DNA: TGTGCCAGCAGCTCCAGGGATGGCTACACCTTC; CDR3 protein: CASSSRDGYTF
D gene: .; clone size: few; V gene: TRBV6-1; J gene: TRBJ1-1; CDR3 length: 13; CDR3 DNA: TGTGCCAGCAGTTCCGCGCTGAACACTGAAGCTTTCTTT; CDR3 protein: CASSSALNTEAFF
D gene: .; clone size: many; V gene: TRBV7-2; J gene: TRBJ2-1; CDR3 length: 16; CDR3 DNA: TGTGCCAGCAGCTCCCTCCGGGACTTCTCCTACAATGAGCAGTTCTTC; CDR3 protein: CASSSLRDFSYNEQFF
D gene: .; clone size: many; V gene: TRBV5-1; J gene: TRBJ1-1; CDR3 length: 14; CDR3 DNA: TGCGCCAGCAGCGTCGGCAGGGAGAACACTGAAGCTTTCTTT; CDR3 protein: CASSVGRENTEAFF
D gene: .; clone size: .; V gene: TRBV2; J gene: TRBJ1-4; CDR3 length: 15; CDR3 DNA: TGTGCCAGCAGTGAGACGCGGGGGGCTGCGAAAAAACTGTTTTTT; CDR3 protein: CASSETRGAAKKLFF
D gene: .; clone size: many; V gene: TRBV10-3; J gene: TRBJ2-5; CDR3 length: 15; CDR3 DNA: TGTGCCATCAGTGAGTCCGAAGTTTACCAAGAGACCCAGTACTTC; CDR3 protein: CAISESEVYQETQYF
D gene: .; clone size: many; V gene: TRBV12-3/TRBV12-4; J gene: TRBJ1-6; CDR3 length: 15; CDR3 DNA: TGTGCCAGCAGCCCTAAGATTCGCGGTAATTCACCCCTCCACTTT; CDR3 protein: CASSPKIRGNSPLHF
D gene: TRBD1; clone size: many; V gene: TRBV18; J gene: TRBJ1-2; CDR3 length: 13; CDR3 DNA: TGTGCCAGCAGCCCCGACAGGGACTATGGCTACACCTTC; CDR3 protein: CASSPDRDYGYTF
D gene: .; clone size: many; V gene: TRBV19; J gene: TRBJ2-1; CDR3 length: 16; CDR3 DNA: TGTGCCAGTACCTCCCGTGGGGGGCTCTCCTACAATGAGCAGTTCTTC; CDR3 protein: CASTSRGGLSYNEQFF
D gene: TRBD1; clone size: .; V gene: TRBV20-1; J gene: TRBJ2-5; CDR3 length: 17; CDR3 DNA: TGCAGTGCTAGAGAAGAAGAAAAAACAGGGGGCCAAGAGACCCAGTACTTC; CDR3 protein: CSAREEEKTGGQETQYF
D gene: .; clone size: many; V gene: TRBV28; J gene: TRBJ1-5; CDR3 length: 14; CDR3 DNA: TGTGCCAGCAGTTCCTGGACAGACAATCAGCCCCAGCATTTT; CDR3 protein: CASSSWTDNQPQHF
D gene: .; clone size: few; V gene: TRBV20-1; J gene: TRBJ1-5; CDR3 length: 13; CDR3 DNA: TGCAGTGCTAGTGTGGGGGGCAATCAGCCCCAGCATTTT; CDR3 protein: CSASVGGNQPQHF
D gene: .; clone size: many; V gene: TRBV28; J gene: TRBJ2-7; CDR3 length: 13; CDR3 DNA: TGTGCCAGCAGTCTCCAGGGGGGTTACGAGCAGTACTTC; CDR3 protein: CASSLQGGYEQYF
D gene: .; clone size: many; V gene: TRBV11-2; J gene: TRBJ2-5; CDR3 length: 17; CDR3 DNA: TGTGCCAGCAGCCTACTGGGGGGGGCGATTGACCAAGAGACCCAGTACTTC; CDR3 protein: CASSLLGGAIDQETQYF
D gene: .; clone size: many; V gene: TRBV10-3; J gene: TRBJ2-7; CDR3 length: 11; CDR3 DNA: TGTGCCATCAGTGAGTTGGACGAGCAGTACTTC; CDR3 protein: CAISELDEQYF
D gene: .; clone size: many; V gene: TRBV7-2; J gene: TRBJ2-1; CDR3 length: 13; CDR3 DNA: TGTGCCAGCAGCCTAGACCAACGCAATGAGCAGTTCTTC; CDR3 protein: CASSLDQRNEQFF
D gene: .; clone size: many; V gene: TRBV29-1; J gene: TRBJ2-7; CDR3 length: 16; CDR3 DNA: TGCAGCGTTGAGTCGGGGGCCACCGGAAGCTCCTACGAGCAGTACTTC; CDR3 protein: CSVESGATGSSYEQYF
D gene: .; clone size: many; V gene: TRBV5-5; J gene: TRBJ2-3; CDR3 length: 14; CDR3 DNA: TGTGCCAGCACAAACACACAAATCACAGATACGCAGTATTTT; CDR3 protein: CASTNTQITDTQYF
D gene: .; clone size: .; V gene: TRBV6-1; J gene: TRBJ2-3; CDR3 length: 14; CDR3 DNA: TGTGCCAGCAGTCCGGGATCGGGCACAGATACGCAGTATTTT; CDR3 protein: CASSPGSGTDTQYF
D gene: TRBD2; clone size: few; V gene: TRBV20-1; J gene: TRBJ2-3; CDR3 length: 16; CDR3 DNA: TGCAGTGCTAGAGAGACTAGCGGGATGAGCACAGATACGCAGTATTTT; CDR3 protein: CSARETSGMSTDTQYF
D gene: .; clone size: few; V gene: TRBV20-1; J gene: TRBJ1-2; CDR3 length: 13; CDR3 DNA: TGCAGTGCTAGAGTGGTGGGCCTCTATGGCTACACCTTC; CDR3 protein: CSARVVGLYGYTF
D gene: .; clone size: .; V gene: TRBV7-2; J gene: TRBJ2-7; CDR3 length: 15; CDR3 DNA: TGCGTCAGCAGCTTCTCCTGGGACCGCTCGCACGAGCAGTACTTC; CDR3 protein: CVSSFSWDRSHEQYF
D gene: .; clone size: many; V gene: TRBV6-5; J gene: TRBJ2-7; CDR3 length: 14; CDR3 DNA: TGTGCCAGCAGTTATGGGGCAGAAGGCTACGAGCAGTACTTC; CDR3 protein: CASSYGAEGYEQYF
D gene: TRBD2; clone size: many; V gene: TRBV18; J gene: TRBJ2-3; CDR3 length: 15; CDR3 DNA: TGTGCCAGCTCGTTCAGCGGGGGGACGACAGATACGCAGTATTTT; CDR3 protein: CASSFSGGTTDTQYF
D gene: .; clone size: many; V gene: TRBV2; J gene: TRBJ1-1; CDR3 length: 14; CDR3 DNA: TGTGCCAGCAGTGAAGCCTCAGGGGTCACTGAAGCTTTCTTT; CDR3 protein: CASSEASGVTEAFF
D gene: TRBD2; clone size: many; V gene: TRBV10-3; J gene: TRBJ2-1; CDR3 length: 14; CDR3 DNA: TGTGCCACGCTACTAGCGGGGGGGCCCAGTGAGCAGTTCTTC; CDR3 protein: CATLLAGGPSEQFF
D gene: TRBD2; clone size: many; V gene: TRBV7-2; J gene: TRBJ2-1; CDR3 length: 14; CDR3 DNA: TGTGCCAGCAGCTTGACTAGCGGGGGGCTTCAGCAGTTCTTC; CDR3 protein: CASSLTSGGLQQFF
D gene: .; clone size: few; V gene: TRBV20-1; J gene: TRBJ2-3; CDR3 length: 13; CDR3 DNA: TGCAGTGCGAGGTCGGGGGGCACAGATACGCAGTATTTT; CDR3 protein: CSARSGGTDTQYF
D gene: .; clone size: many; V gene: TRBV14; J gene: TRBJ2-1; CDR3 length: 12; CDR3 DNA: TGTGCCAGCAGCCAAGGGAGGAATGAGCAGTTCTTC; CDR3 protein: CASSQGRNEQFF
D gene: .; clone size: few; V gene: TRBV20-1; J gene: TRBJ2-3; CDR3 length: 17; CDR3 DNA: TGCAGTGCTAGAGATTTTAGGGGGGGGGGAAGCCCAGATACGCAGTATTTT; CDR3 protein: CSARDFRGGGSPDTQYF
D gene: .; clone size: many; V gene: TRBV2; J gene: TRBJ2-5; CDR3 length: 12; CDR3 DNA: TGTGCCAGCAGCGGCGGGGAGGGGGCCCAGTACTTC; CDR3 protein: CASSGGEGAQYF
D gene: .; clone size: many; V gene: TRBV12-3/TRBV12-4; J gene: TRBJ1-1; CDR3 length: 13; CDR3 DNA: TGTGCCAGCAGTTTGATGGTTAACACTGAAGCTTTCTTT; CDR3 protein: CASSLMVNTEAFF
D gene: .; clone size: .; V gene: TRBV5-5; J gene: TRBJ1-1; CDR3 length: 13; CDR3 DNA: TGTGCCAGCAGCTGGCACAAAGACACTGAAGCTTTCTTT; CDR3 protein: CASSWHKDTEAFF
D gene: TRBD2; clone size: many; V gene: TRBV15; J gene: TRBJ2-4; CDR3 length: 15; CDR3 DNA: TGTGCCACCAGCAGAGATTCAGCTAGCGGGGGCCCAAGAAACTTC; CDR3 protein: CATSRDSASGGPRNF
D gene: .; clone size: .; V gene: TRBV28; J gene: TRBJ2-1; CDR3 length: 15; CDR3 DNA: TGTGCCAGCACCGTGGGCGTGCGGAGTGCCGATGAGCAGTTCTTC; CDR3 protein: CASTVGVRSADEQFF
D gene: .; clone size: many; V gene: TRBV19; J gene: TRBJ2-1; CDR3 length: 15; CDR3 DNA: TGTGCCAGTAGTCCACAACCCGTCTCCTACAATGAGCAGTTCTTC; CDR3 protein: CASSPQPVSYNEQFF
D gene: .; clone size: many; V gene: TRBV7-2; J gene: TRBJ1-5; CDR3 length: 15; CDR3 DNA: TGTGCCAGCAGCTTAGTAACAGGGAGCAATCAGCCCCAGCATTTT; CDR3 protein: CASSLVTGSNQPQHF
D gene: .; clone size: many; V gene: TRBV7-2; J gene: TRBJ2-1; CDR3 length: 16; CDR3 DNA: TGTGCCAGCAGCTTAGGAGGATTTAGCTCCTACAATGAGCAGTTCTTC; CDR3 protein: CASSLGGFSSYNEQFF
D gene: TRBD1; clone size: many; V gene: TRBV28; J gene: TRBJ1-6; CDR3 length: 15; CDR3 DNA: TGTGCCAGCACCCCGGGACAGGCCTATAATTCACCCCTCCACTTT; CDR3 protein: CASTPGQAYNSPLHF